This T cell receptor beta chain was observed in a study of CD8 T cells in Susac syndrome. The length of the CDR3 is 14 residues. J gave up 3 bases and V 5 bases, and 7 bases lay outside the gene matches. The germline gives CDR1 LNHDA, CDR2 SQIVND (reference sequence). RNA amounts of about 0.5 to 1 ug underwent reverse transcription with random hexamers. The TCR beta CDR3 was amplified by immunoSEQ multiplex PCR across 54 Vbeta, 13 Jbeta. TCRdb redid the calling of the immunoSEQ multiplex PCR reads with MiXCR, one entry per CDR3 protein. The sample lists 400,000 or so distinct CDR3 sequences, around 85% occurring once.

The receptor comes from a human donor with multiple sclerosis. This chain joins TRBV19 and TRBJ2-7, with 7 nucleotides matching TRBD1. The sample taken for sequencing was CD8+ T cells from PBMCs. The CDR3 region is CASSLGTEGYEQYF. The CDR3 DNA sequence: TGTGCCAGTAGTCTAGGGACAGAAGGCTACGAGCAGTACTTC.